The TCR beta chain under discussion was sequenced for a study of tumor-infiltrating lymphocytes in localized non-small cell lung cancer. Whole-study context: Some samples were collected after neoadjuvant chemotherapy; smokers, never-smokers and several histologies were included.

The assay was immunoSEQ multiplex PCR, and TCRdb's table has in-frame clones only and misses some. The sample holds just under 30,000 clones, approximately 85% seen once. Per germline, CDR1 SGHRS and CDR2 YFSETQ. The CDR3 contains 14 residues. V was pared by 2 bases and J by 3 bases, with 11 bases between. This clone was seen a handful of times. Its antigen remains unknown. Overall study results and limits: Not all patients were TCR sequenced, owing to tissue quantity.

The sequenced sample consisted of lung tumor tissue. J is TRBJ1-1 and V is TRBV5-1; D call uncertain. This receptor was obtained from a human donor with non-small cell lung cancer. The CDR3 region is CASSFGESHTEAFF. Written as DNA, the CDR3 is TGCGCCAGCAGCTTTGGGGAGTCCCACACTGAAGCTTTCTTT.